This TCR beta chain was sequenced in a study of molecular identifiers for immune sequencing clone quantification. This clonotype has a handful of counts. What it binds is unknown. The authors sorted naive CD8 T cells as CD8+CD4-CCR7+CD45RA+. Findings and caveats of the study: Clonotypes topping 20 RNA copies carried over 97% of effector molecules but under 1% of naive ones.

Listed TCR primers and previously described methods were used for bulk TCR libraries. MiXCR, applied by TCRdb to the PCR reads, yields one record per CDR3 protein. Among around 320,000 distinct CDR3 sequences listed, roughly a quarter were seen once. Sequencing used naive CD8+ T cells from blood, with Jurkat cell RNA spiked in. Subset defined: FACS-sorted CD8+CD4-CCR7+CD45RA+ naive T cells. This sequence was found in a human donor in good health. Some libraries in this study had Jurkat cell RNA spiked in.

DNA for the CDR3: TGTGCCAGCAGTTCGGGGCCCAATCAGCCCCAGCATTTT. This encodes CASSSGPNQPQHF. The J gene is TRBJ1-5, the V gene TRBV27; TRBD1 is a possible D gene (5 bases). The V gene's germline CDR1 is MNHEY and CDR2 SMNVEV (reference sequence). The ends were cut back, 4 bases at V and 3 bases at J, with 7 bases in the middle. The CDR3 consists of 13 residues.